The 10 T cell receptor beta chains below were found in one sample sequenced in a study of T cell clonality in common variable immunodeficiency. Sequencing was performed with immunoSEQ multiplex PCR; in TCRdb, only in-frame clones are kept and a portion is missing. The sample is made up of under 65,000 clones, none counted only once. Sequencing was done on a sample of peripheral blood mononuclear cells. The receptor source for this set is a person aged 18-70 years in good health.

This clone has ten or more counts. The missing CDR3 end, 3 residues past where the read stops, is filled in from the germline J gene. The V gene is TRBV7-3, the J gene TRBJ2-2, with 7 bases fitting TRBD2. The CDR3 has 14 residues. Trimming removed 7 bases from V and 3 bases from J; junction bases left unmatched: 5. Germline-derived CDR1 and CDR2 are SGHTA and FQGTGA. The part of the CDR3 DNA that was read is TGTGCCAGCACGGCGGGAGACTACACCGGGGAG. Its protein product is CASTAGDYTGE. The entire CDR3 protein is CASTAGDYTGELFF.

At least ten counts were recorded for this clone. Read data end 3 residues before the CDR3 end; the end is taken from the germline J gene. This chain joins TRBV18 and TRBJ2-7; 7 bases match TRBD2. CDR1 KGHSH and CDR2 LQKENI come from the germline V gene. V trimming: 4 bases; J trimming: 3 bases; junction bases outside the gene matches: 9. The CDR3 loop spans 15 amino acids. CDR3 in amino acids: CASSLRGEAIYEQYF. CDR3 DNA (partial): TGTGCCAGCTCACTTCGGGGGGAGGCTATCTACGAG.

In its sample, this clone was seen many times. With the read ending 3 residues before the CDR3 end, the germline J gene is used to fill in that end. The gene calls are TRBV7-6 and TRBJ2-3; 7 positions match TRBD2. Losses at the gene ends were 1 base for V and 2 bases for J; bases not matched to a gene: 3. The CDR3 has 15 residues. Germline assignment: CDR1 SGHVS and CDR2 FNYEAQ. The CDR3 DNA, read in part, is TGTGCCAGCAGCTTAGACGCGGGGGTCACAGATACG. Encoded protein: CASSLDAGVTDT. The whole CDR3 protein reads CASSLDAGVTDTQYF.

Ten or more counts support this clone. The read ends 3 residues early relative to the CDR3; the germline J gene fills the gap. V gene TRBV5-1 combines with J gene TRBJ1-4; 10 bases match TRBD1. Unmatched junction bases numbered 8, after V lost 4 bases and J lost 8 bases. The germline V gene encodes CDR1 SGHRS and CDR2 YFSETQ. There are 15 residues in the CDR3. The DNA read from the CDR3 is TGCGCCAGCAGCAGGGGGACAGGGGAAAAGGAAAAA. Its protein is CASSRGTGEKEK. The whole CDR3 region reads CASSRGTGEKEKLFF.

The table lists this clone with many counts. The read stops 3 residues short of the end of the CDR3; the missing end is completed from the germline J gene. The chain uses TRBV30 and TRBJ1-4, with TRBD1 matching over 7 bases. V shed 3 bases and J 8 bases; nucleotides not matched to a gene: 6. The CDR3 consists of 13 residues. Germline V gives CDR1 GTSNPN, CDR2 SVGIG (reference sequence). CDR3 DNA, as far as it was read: TGTGCCTGGAGATTAGGAGGGGGCGAAAAA. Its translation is CAWRLGGGEK. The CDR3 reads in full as CAWRLGGGEKLFF. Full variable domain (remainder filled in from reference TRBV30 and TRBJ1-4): SQTIHQWPATLVQPVGSPLSLECTVEGTSNPNLYWYRQAAGRGLQLLFYSVGIGQISSEVPQNLSASRPQDRQFILSSKKLLLSDSGFYLCAWRLGGGEKLFFGSGTQLSVL.

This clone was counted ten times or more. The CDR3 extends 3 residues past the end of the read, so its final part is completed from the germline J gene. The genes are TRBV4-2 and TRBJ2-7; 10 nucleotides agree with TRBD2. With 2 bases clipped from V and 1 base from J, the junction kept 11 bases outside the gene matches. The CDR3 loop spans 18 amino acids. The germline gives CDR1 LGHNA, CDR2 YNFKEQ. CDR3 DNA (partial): TGTGCCAGCAGCCAAAACCTAGCGGGAGAGTGGATATCCTACGAG. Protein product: CASSQNLAGEWISYE. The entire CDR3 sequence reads CASSQNLAGEWISYEQYF.

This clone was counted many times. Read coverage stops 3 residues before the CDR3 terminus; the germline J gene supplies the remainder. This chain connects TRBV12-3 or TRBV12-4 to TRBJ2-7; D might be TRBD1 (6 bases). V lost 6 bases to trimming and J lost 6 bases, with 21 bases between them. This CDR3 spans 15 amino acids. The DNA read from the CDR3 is TGTGCCAGCAGGCGCCTGGACAGTCTCATCCCCGAG. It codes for CASRRLDSLIPE. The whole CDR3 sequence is CASRRLDSLIPEQYF.

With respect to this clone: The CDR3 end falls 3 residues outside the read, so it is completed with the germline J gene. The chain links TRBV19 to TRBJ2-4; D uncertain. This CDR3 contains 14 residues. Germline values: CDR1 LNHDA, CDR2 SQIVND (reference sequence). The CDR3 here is CASSIGPANYGQYF. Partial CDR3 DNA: TGTGCCAGTAGTATAGGTCCGGCTAACTATGGT.

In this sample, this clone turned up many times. CDR3 loop: CASSPRDRGDTEAFF. The DNA read from the CDR3 is TGTGCCAGCAGCCCCCGGGACAGGGGGGACACTGAA. J is TRBJ1-1 and V is TRBV5-4; 11 bases agree with TRBD1. The read ends 3 residues before the CDR3 terminus; that terminus is restored from the germline J gene. The germline gives CDR1 SGHNT, CDR2 YYREEE (reference sequence). After removal of 4 bases from V and 3 bases from J, the junction contained 5 bases not matched to a gene. The CDR3 is 15 residues long. The variable domain in full, completed from reference TRBV5-4 and TRBJ1-1, reads ETGVTQSPTHLIKTRGQQVTLRCSSQSGHNTVSWYQQALGQGPQFIFQYYREEENGRGNFPPRFSGLQFPNYSSELNVNALELDDSALYLCASSPRDRGDTEAFFGQGTRLTVV.

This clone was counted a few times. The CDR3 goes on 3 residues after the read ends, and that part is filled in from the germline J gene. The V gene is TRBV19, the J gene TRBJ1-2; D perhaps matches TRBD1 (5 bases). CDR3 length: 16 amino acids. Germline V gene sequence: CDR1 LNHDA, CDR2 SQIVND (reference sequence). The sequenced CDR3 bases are TGTGCCAGTAGTTTCGCCGGGACTAGCGGAACTACCGAC. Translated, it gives CASSFAGTSGTTD. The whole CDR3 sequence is CASSFAGTSGTTDYTF.